These T cell receptor beta chains were read from a single sample in a study of shared clonotypes between healthy human individuals. Assay: immunoSEQ multiplex PCR; the TCRdb copy retains only in-frame clones and omits some. This table has about 1.1 million clones, 75% to 85% appearing once. The sample comprised memory CD4+ T cells from PBMCs. The receptors shown here come from a man aged 18 to 35 in good health. Some clones in this sample may be carry-over from other donors' samples. The CDR3 runs from the conserved cysteine through the conserved F or W. D genes are given only for firm matches. Some rows have no size entry. The others give once, few or many, or a class for an expanded clone.

D,J,V,size,CDR3,DNA
TRBD2,TRBJ2-1,TRBV28,NA,CASSLGGLAPYNEQFF,TGTGCCAGCAGTCTCGGGGGACTAGCGCCTTACAATGAGCAGTTCTTC
TRBD1,TRBJ2-7,TRBV18,NA,CASSPRDRGYEQYF,TGTGCCAGCTCACCACGAGACAGGGGATACGAGCAGTACTTC
NA,TRBJ2-2,TRBV6-6,NA,CASRIDGTGELFF,TGTGCCAGCAGGATAGACGGTACCGGGGAGCTGTTTTTT
TRBD2,TRBJ2-1,TRBV2,NA,CASTRGEVREQFF,TGTGCCAGCACCCGGGGGGAGGTCCGTGAGCAGTTCTTC
NA,TRBJ2-7,TRBV10-3,NA,CAISVKEGYEQYF,TGTGCCATCAGTGTTAAGGAAGGCTACGAGCAGTACTTC
TRBD2,TRBJ2-1,TRBV7-9,few,CASSSAALLAGGNNEQFF,TGTGCCAGCAGCTCGGCCGCCCTACTAGCGGGAGGGAACAATGAGCAGTTCTTC
TRBD1,TRBJ1-2,TRBV7-2,once,CASRTDRVDGYTF,TGTGCCAGCAGAACCGACAGGGTCGATGGCTACACCTTC
NA,TRBJ2-1,TRBV28,NA,CASSLRGGSEQFF,TGTGCCAGCAGTCTTCGGGGTGGGAGTGAGCAGTTCTTC
TRBD2,TRBJ2-7,TRBV9,NA,CASATDLAGEQYF,TGTGCCAGCGCTACTGATCTAGCGGGGGAGCAGTACTTC
NA,TRBJ2-7,TRBV7-8,once,CASSLQGGFLYEQYF,TGTGCCAGCAGCCTCCAGGGCGGGTTCCTCTACGAGCAGTACTTC
NA,TRBJ1-5,TRBV29-1,NA,CSVRDSFNQPQHF,TGCAGCGTTCGGGACTCCTTCAATCAGCCCCAGCATTTT
NA,TRBJ2-5,TRBV21-1,NA,CANRTSGRLGETQYF,TGTGCCAACCGGACTAGCGGGAGGTTGGGAGAGACCCAGTACTTC
NA,TRBJ2-7,TRBV27,NA,CASSPRPWSPQTYEQYF,TGTGCCAGCAGTCCGCGCCCATGGTCACCACAGACCTACGAGCAGTACTTC
NA,TRBJ1-4,TRBV2,once,CASSLGRVGRGLNEKLFF,TGTGCCAGCAGTCTTGGCCGAGTAGGACGGGGGCTTAATGAAAAACTGTTTTTT
NA,TRBJ2-3,TRBV7-2,few,CASSLDGPTDTQYF,TGTGCCAGCAGCTTAGACGGCCCCACAGATACGCAGTATTTT
NA,TRBJ1-1,TRBV11-1,NA,CASSLNRANTEAFF,TGTGCCAGCAGCCTAAACAGGGCCAACACTGAAGCTTTCTTT
NA,TRBJ2-2,TRBV5-1,NA,CASSLEVTTGELFF,TGCGCCAGCAGCTTGGAGGTCACCACCGGGGAGCTGTTTTTT
TRBD1,TRBJ1-3,TRBV5-1,NA,CASSPETGPGNTIYF,TGCGCCAGCAGCCCCGAGACAGGGCCTGGAAACACCATATATTTT
TRBD2,TRBJ2-3,TRBV7-9,NA,CASRRSGRGNTQYF,TGTGCCAGCAGACGGAGCGGGAGAGGAAATACGCAGTATTTT
NA,TRBJ2-3,TRBV4-3,NA,CASSQASRAAQYF,TGCGCCAGCAGCCAAGCCAGTAGGGCAGCGCAGTATTTT
NA,TRBJ2-7,TRBV9,NA,CASRGDGYEQYF,TGTGCCAGCAGGGGGGACGGCTACGAGCAGTACTTC
NA,TRBJ2-2,TRBV2,NA,CASLVEGNTGELFF,TGTGCCAGTCTCGTGGAGGGGAACACCGGGGAGCTGTTTTTT
TRBD1,TRBJ1-4,TRBV7-9,NA,CASSLGDSGTNEKLFF,TGTGCCAGCAGCTTGGGGGACAGTGGTACTAATGAAAAACTGTTTTTT
TRBD2,TRBJ2-1,TRBV6-6,NA,CASRGLAGVSYNEQFF,TGTGCCAGCCGGGGACTAGCGGGAGTTTCCTACAATGAGCAGTTCTTC
NA,TRBJ1-2,TRBV4-1,NA,CASSQDLGAYGYTF,TGCGCCAGCAGCCAAGATCTGGGGGCTTATGGCTACACCTTC
TRBD2,TRBJ2-3,TRBV9,NA,CASSPRLAGGTDTQYF,TGTGCCAGCAGCCCACGACTAGCGGGAGGCACAGATACGCAGTATTTT
TRBD2,TRBJ2-7,TRBV19,few,CASSTGTSGRTYHEQYF,TGTGCCAGTAGTACCGGGACTAGCGGGAGGACATACCACGAGCAGTACTTC
NA,TRBJ2-2,TRBV10-3,NA,CATLGHGQNTGELFF,TGTGCCACCCTAGGCCACGGACAGAACACCGGGGAGCTGTTTTTT
TRBD2,TRBJ2-1,TRBV6-1,NA,CASRRTSGNNEQFF,TGTGCCAGCCGTCGGACTAGCGGTAACAATGAGCAGTTCTTC
NA,TRBJ1-1,TRBV11-3,NA,CASSLTVDTEAFF,TGTGCCAGCAGCTTAACCGTTGACACTGAAGCTTTCTTT
TRBD1,TRBJ2-1,TRBV25-1,NA,CASSARRDRVRGEQFF,TGTGCCAGCAGTGCCAGGCGGGACAGGGTTAGGGGTGAGCAGTTCTTC
TRBD1,TRBJ2-7,TRBV27,NA,CASSQTLQGAREYF,TGTGCCAGCAGTCAAACCCTACAGGGGGCGAGGGAGTACTTC
NA,TRBJ2-1,TRBV4-2,NA,CASSQEALGAAYNEQFF,TGTGCCAGCAGCCAAGAGGCGCTCGGAGCCGCCTACAATGAGCAGTTCTTC
NA,TRBJ2-3,TRBV6-6,once,CASSPGPVSTDTQYF,TGTGCCAGCAGTCCCGGACCCGTAAGCACAGATACGCAGTATTTT
NA,TRBJ2-5,TRBV2,NA,CASSVTEETQYF,TGTGCCAGCAGTGTGACAGAAGAGACCCAGTACTTC
NA,TRBJ2-7,TRBV9,once,CASSVEGAVGYEQYF,TGTGCCAGCAGCGTAGAAGGGGCCGTCGGGTACGAGCAGTACTTC
NA,TRBJ2-3,TRBV18,NA,CASSPPQQGARSDTQYF,TGTGCCAGCTCACCACCGCAGCAGGGCGCGAGGTCAGATACGCAGTATTTT
TRBD1,TRBJ2-4,TRBV5-1,once,CASSSDRENIQYF,TGCGCCAGCAGTTCGGACAGGGAAAACATTCAGTACTTC
TRBD1,TRBJ1-2,TRBV6-5,NA,CASRPPAGTDYGYTF,TGTGCCAGCAGACCCCCGGCGGGGACAGACTATGGCTACACCTTC
NA,TRBJ1-2,TRBV5-4,NA,CASSFGGVNYGYTF,TGTGCCAGCAGCTTTGGGGGCGTAAACTATGGCTACACCTTC
NA,TRBJ2-1,TRBV11-3,NA,CASSRNPRYNEQFF,TGTGCCAGCAGCCGGAACCCACGGTACAATGAGCAGTTCTTC
NA,TRBJ2-7,TRBV6-5,NA,CASSYRVSDVYEQYF,TGTGCCAGCAGTTACCGGGTCAGTGATGTCTACGAGCAGTACTTC
TRBD1,TRBJ2-7,TRBV7-2,few,CASSIGQGAYEQYF,TGTGCCAGCAGCATTGGACAGGGGGCCTACGAGCAGTACTTC
NA,TRBJ2-7,TRBV7-2,once,CASSPARDPRVAYEQYF,TGTGCCAGCAGCCCGGCCCGGGACCCCAGGGTTGCCTACGAGCAGTACTTC
NA,TRBJ2-3,TRBV7-3,NA,CASSLTGDTQYF,TGTGCCAGCAGCTTAACGGGAGATACGCAGTATTTT
TRBD2,TRBJ2-5,TRBV5-1,few,CASSQTSVKETQYF,TGCGCCAGCAGCCAAACTAGCGTCAAAGAGACCCAGTACTTC